The clone carrying this T cell receptor beta chain has a count of ten or more. The antigen is undetermined. This sample was included in a study of identical twins. A universal primer site came from template switching; cDNA carried unique molecular identifiers. TCRdb redid the calling of the 5' RACE reads with MiXCR, one entry per CDR3 protein. The sample shows about 220,000 distinct CDR3 sequences, around 10% of them seen only once. Regarding the study as a whole: The conclusions drew on cross-sectional statistical analysis instead of tracking the same donors. Insertions ran lower in abundant cord blood beta clonotypes, though not in memory repertoires. With beta out-of-frame sequences, excess sharing by twins was weaker.

The sequenced sample consisted of memory (CD45RO+) T cells sorted from blood. The receptor's source is a woman aged 18-29 years in good health.

For the CDR3, the DNA is TGTGCCAGCAGCCCCCTCATGGAGGGCACAGATACGCAGTATTTT. This translates into CASSPLMEGTDTQYF. The chain joins TRBV5-6 to TRBJ2-3; D is possibly TRBD2 (5 bases). Trimming took off 4 bases at V and 1 base at J, with 13 bases between the two ends. Germline loops: CDR1 SGHDT, CDR2 YYEEEE. This CDR3 has 15 amino acids.